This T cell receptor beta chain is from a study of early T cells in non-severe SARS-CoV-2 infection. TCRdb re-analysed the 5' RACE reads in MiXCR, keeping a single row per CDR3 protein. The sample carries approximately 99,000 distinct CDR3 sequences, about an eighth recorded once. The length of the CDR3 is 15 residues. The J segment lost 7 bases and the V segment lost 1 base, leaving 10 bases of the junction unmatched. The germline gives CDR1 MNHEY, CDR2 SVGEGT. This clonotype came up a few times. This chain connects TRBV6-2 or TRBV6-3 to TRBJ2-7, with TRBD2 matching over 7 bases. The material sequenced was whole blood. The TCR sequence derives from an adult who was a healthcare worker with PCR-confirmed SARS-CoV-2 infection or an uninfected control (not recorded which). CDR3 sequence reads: CASSYWGTTAMEQYF. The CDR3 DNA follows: TGTGCCAGCAGTTACTGGGGGACTACCGCCATGGAGCAGTACTTC.